The 3 T cell receptor beta chains presented below share a single source sample, sequenced in a study of T cell responses to AZD1222 COVID-19 vaccine. The table came from immunoSEQ multiplex PCR; TCRdb's copy has only in-frame clones and leaves some out. The sample lists about 55,000 clones, roughly 84% seen once, with 25% to 30% in the top ten. Sample: peripheral blood, taken on day 0 of AZD1222 vaccination. These receptors all stem from an adult in good health.

V and J are TRBV6-1 and TRBJ2-7, with 9 bases matching TRBD2. Trimming cost V 1 base and J 0 bases; bases outside gene matches: 10. CDR1 is MNHNS and CDR2 is SASEGT in the germline V gene. The CDR3 consists of 18 residues. This CDR3 reads CASSEVWRLAVSSYEQYF. CDR3 in DNA: TGTGCCAGCAGTGAAGTTTGGCGACTAGCGGTAAGCTCCTACGAGCAGTACTTC.

Details on this clone: Other nucleotide sequences in the sample specify the same CDR3. V gene TRBV10-3 combines with J gene TRBJ1-1, with a weak D call TRBD1 (6 bases). V lost 6 bases and J 1 base, leaving 12 bases between the germline ends. The length of the CDR3 is 14 residues. CDR1 is ENHRY and CDR2 is SYGVKD in the germline V gene. The CDR3 DNA sequence: TGTGCCATCAGGGGGGGGCAGGCGAACACTGAAGCTTTCTTT. Encoded protein: CAIRGGQANTEAFF.

This chain links TRBV7-2 with TRBJ1-4; 8 nucleotides match TRBD1. Trimming removed 5 bases from V and 10 bases from J; junction bases left unmatched: 12. CDR1 and CDR2 from the germline V gene are SGHTA and FQGNSA. This CDR3 has 15 amino acids. Here the CDR3 reads CASSHLGQGALKLFF. CDR3 nucleotide sequence: TGTGCCAGCAGCCATCTAGGGCAGGGGGCTTTAAAACTGTTTTTT.